Below are 27 T cell receptor beta chains sequenced from a single sample in a study of T cells in women clearing cervical HPV infection. Using immunoSEQ multiplex PCR, the repertoire was profiled, and TCRdb retains in-frame clones only, with some absent. The sample includes 21,000 or so clones. Sequencing used blood buffy coat. These receptors were taken from a woman aged 18 to 75 with a cervical HPV16 infection that either progressed to CIN3+ or cleared (not recorded which).

In the case of this clone: With the read ending 3 residues before the CDR3 end, the germline J gene is used to fill in that end. The V gene is TRBV30, the J gene TRBJ2-2; tentative D call: TRBD2 (5 bases). The CDR3 is made up of 14 amino acids. CDR1 is GTSNPN and CDR2 is SVGIG in the germline V gene (reference sequence). V was clipped by 5 bases and J by 6 bases, with 16 bases between them. CDR3 DNA, as far as it was read: TGTGCCTGGGGGGTCTGGATAGCGTCCGGGGAG. Its protein is CAWGVWIASGE. The full-length CDR3 reads as CAWGVWIASGELFF.

About this clone: One end of the junction does not line up with germline, which may come from a read error. The sequence runs out 3 residues before the end of the CDR3; the remainder is reconstructed from the germline J gene. The chain joins TRBV2 to TRBJ2-3; tentative D call: TRBD1 (5 bases). There are 15 residues in the CDR3. Germline-derived CDR1 and CDR2 are SNHLY and FYNNEI. The CDR3 DNA, read in part, is TGTGCCAGCAGTGAACAGGGTTTTCGTACAGATGCG. It translates to CASSEQGFRTDA. The full CDR3 protein reads CASSEQGFRTDAQYF.

For this clone: Read coverage stops 3 residues before the CDR3 terminus; the germline J gene supplies the remainder. This sequence joins TRBV30 and TRBJ1-2; TRBD1 is a possible D gene (6 bases). The V end lost 1 base, the J end lost 5 bases, and 14 bases lay between the germline ends. CDR3 size: 14 residues. Germline V gene data show CDR1 as GTSNPN and CDR2 as SVGIG (reference sequence). This CDR3 is CAWSATGTRYGYTF. The CDR3 DNA, read in part, is TGTGCCTGGAGTGCGACAGGAACACGGTATGGC.

Points on this clone: The CDR3 goes on 3 residues after the read ends, and that part is filled in from the germline J gene. V gene TRBV14 combines with J gene TRBJ1-2; 7 bases fit TRBD1. The CDR3 totals 16 residues. Looked up from germline, CDR1 is SGHDN and CDR2 is FVKESK. Unmatched junction bases numbered 13, after V lost 3 bases and J lost 6 bases. Partial CDR3 DNA: TGTGCCAGCAGCCAGAGAAGACAGGGATCTTTCCATGGC. Protein product: CASSQRRQGSFHG. The whole CDR3 is CASSQRRQGSFHGYTF. Full variable domain (remainder filled in from reference TRBV14 and TRBJ1-2): EAGVTQFPSHSVIEKGQTVTLRCDPISGHDNLYWYRRVMGKEIKFLLHFVKESKQDESGMPNNRFLAERTGGTYSTLKVQPAELEDSGVYFCASSQRRQGSFHGYTFGSGTRLTVV.

A word on this clone: The read ends 3 residues before the CDR3 terminus; that terminus is restored from the germline J gene. The chain links TRBV5-1 to TRBJ2-2; D is unresolved. CDR3 length: 16 amino acids. V lost 4 bases to trimming and J lost 6 bases, with 19 bases between them. The V gene's germline CDR1 is SGHRS and CDR2 YFSETQ. Partial CDR3 DNA: TGCGCCAGCAGCATGCTGACAATCACCGGTTCCGGGGAG. Protein product: CASSMLTITGSGE. The full CDR3 protein is CASSMLTITGSGELFF.

Points on this clone: The DNA ends 3 residues before the CDR3 does, and the rest of the CDR3 is filled in from the germline J gene. The V and J genes are TRBV19 and TRBJ2-3; weak D call: TRBD1 (6 bases). This CDR3 comprises 16 residues. The germline V gene has CDR1 LNHDA and CDR2 SQIVND (reference sequence). Incomplete CDR3 DNA: TGTGCCAGTAGTGTGTTATACAGGGCGAGCAATCAGCCG. Protein sequence: CASSVLYRASNQP. The entire CDR3 is CASSVLYRASNQPQYF.

In the case of this clone: The read terminates 3 residues before the CDR3 end, so the remaining end is supplied by the germline J gene. The V gene is TRBV2, the J gene TRBJ1-5, with D unclear. V dropped 0 bases and J dropped 0 bases, with 9 bases sitting between them. Germline V gene data show CDR1 as SNHLY and CDR2 as FYNNEI. This CDR3 comprises 16 residues. The CDR3: CASSEATVVSNQPQHF. Incomplete CDR3 DNA: TGTGCCAGCAGTGAAGCAACGGTGGTTAGCAATCAGCCC.

In regard to this clone: Sequencing ends 3 residues short of the CDR3 end; the germline J gene provides the rest. The chain combines TRBV5-4 with TRBJ1-4; D perhaps matches TRBD1 (5 bases). V was shortened by 5 bases and J by 4 bases, with 12 bases between the two germline ends. Per the germline V gene, CDR1 is SGHNT and CDR2 is YYREEE (reference sequence). The CDR3 loop spans 14 amino acids. The covered CDR3 bases are TGTGCCAGCAGTCACGACAGCTTTAATGAAAAA. It codes for CASSHDSFNEK. The full CDR3 reads CASSHDSFNEKLFF.

Note on this clone: The read falls 3 residues short of the CDR3 end, and the missing part is taken from the germline J gene. V and J are TRBV20-1 and TRBJ2-7, with D tentatively TRBD1 (5 bases). Germline-derived CDR1 and CDR2 are DFQATT and SNEGSKA (reference sequence). V lost 0 bases, J lost 3 bases, and 6 bases lay in between. The CDR3 consists of 12 residues. CDR3 region: CSARDRDYEQYF. The covered CDR3 bases are TGCAGTGCTAGAGACAGGGACTACGAG.

With respect to this clone: Read coverage stops 3 residues before the CDR3 terminus; the germline J gene supplies the remainder. The V call is TRBV12-5, the J call TRBJ2-7; 8 nucleotides match TRBD2. CDR3 length: 14 residues. Unmatched junction bases numbered 9, after V lost 5 bases and J lost 6 bases. From germline, CDR1 is LGHNT and CDR2 FRNRAP. CDR3 sequence: CASGPGLDPSEQYF. CDR3 DNA, as far as it was read: TGTGCTAGTGGTCCGGGACTAGATCCTTCCGAG.

Regarding this clone: The CDR3 end falls 3 residues outside the read, so it is completed with the germline J gene. This chain uses TRBV2 with TRBJ2-7; TRBD2 aligns across 7 bases. The length of the CDR3 is 14 residues. CDR1 is SNHLY, CDR2 FYNNEI, per germline. Trimming took 4 bases from V and 0 from J; bases not matched to a gene: 3. The covered CDR3 bases are TGTGCCAGCAGTGGGAGCGGGGTCTCCTACGAG. Protein: CASSGSGVSYE. The CDR3 in full is CASSGSGVSYEQYF.

Of note for this clone: Read data end 3 residues before the CDR3 end; the end is taken from the germline J gene. The chain employs TRBV5-5 and TRBJ1-2, with TRBD1 as a possible D gene (6 bases). V lost 0 bases, J lost 1 base, and 10 bases lay in between. The CDR3 totals 15 residues. Looked up from germline, CDR1 is SGHKS and CDR2 is YYEKEE (reference sequence). The covered CDR3 bases are TGTGCCAGCAGCTTGGGGGGGCGGCTTAACTATGGC. It yields the protein CASSLGGRLNYG. The entire CDR3 sequence reads CASSLGGRLNYGYTF. Variable domain in full (rest from reference TRBV5-5 and TRBJ1-2): DAGVTQSPTHLIKTRGQQVTLRCSPISGHKSVSWYQQVLGQGPQFIFQYYEKEERGRGNFPDRFSARQFPNYSSELNVNALLLGDSALYLCASSLGGRLNYGYTFGSGTRLTVV.

On this clone: The CDR3 end is not reached by the read, which stops 3 residues before it; the germline J gene fills it in. The V call is TRBV7-9, the J call TRBJ1-6, with 9 bases identical to TRBD1. The CDR3 extends over 14 amino acids. Germline V lookup: CDR1 SEHNR, CDR2 FQNEAQ (reference sequence). V was clipped by 4 bases and J by 6 bases; unmatched bases: 1. The CDR3 DNA, read in part, is TGTGCCAGCAGCTCGGGACAGGGTAATTCACCC. Its protein is CASSSGQGNSP. The CDR3, in full, reads CASSSGQGNSPLHF.

With respect to this clone: The sequenced fragment ends 3 residues before the CDR3 boundary, so the rest is inferred from the germline J gene. The J gene is TRBJ2-3, the V gene TRBV6-4; 8 nucleotides line up with TRBD2. Trimming at V came to 0 bases and at J to 5 bases, leaving 4 bases not matched to a gene. Germline V lookup: CDR1 MRHNA, CDR2 SNTAGT. This CDR3 has 15 amino acids. CDR3 protein: CASSDSSGGLDTQYF. Incomplete CDR3 DNA: TGTGCCAGCAGTGACTCCAGCGGGGGTTTAGATACG.

CDR3 sequence: CASSTGSGNTIYF. The covered CDR3 bases are TGTGCCAGCTCCACAGGGTCTGGAAACACC. V and J are TRBV18 and TRBJ1-3; possibly TRBD1 for D (6 bases). Read data end 3 residues before the CDR3 end; the end is taken from the germline J gene. The CDR3 consists of 13 residues. The V end lost 6 bases, the J end lost 1 base, and 7 bases lay between the germline ends. Germline V gene sequence: CDR1 KGHSH, CDR2 LQKENI.

The CDR3 region is CASTALGTKEETQYF. The CDR3 DNA, read in part, is TGTGCCAGCACCGCCCTAGGGACAAAAGAAGAGACC. The chain has TRBV7-9 and TRBJ2-5; D perhaps matches TRBD1 (6 bases). The read stops 3 residues short of the end of the CDR3; the missing end is completed from the germline J gene. Germline CDR1 and CDR2: SEHNR and FQNEAQ (reference sequence). The CDR3 contains 15 residues. V was cut by 7 bases and J by 3 bases, with 18 bases left in between.

Points on this clone: The CDR3 goes on 3 residues after the read ends, and that part is filled in from the germline J gene. The J gene is TRBJ2-1, the V gene TRBV5-4; D might be TRBD2 (6 bases). The V and J ends lost 4 bases and 1 base respectively, with 9 bases between them. This CDR3 comprises 14 residues. The germline gives CDR1 SGHNT, CDR2 YYREEE (reference sequence). The CDR3 loop reads CASSLGTSYNEQFF. The DNA read from the CDR3 is TGTGCCAGCAGCCTCGGGACTTCCTACAATGAG.

To note about this clone: The read ends 3 residues before the CDR3 terminus; that terminus is restored from the germline J gene. V and J are TRBV19 and TRBJ2-5, with 12 bases aligning to TRBD2. CDR1 LNHDA and CDR2 SQIVND come from the germline V gene (reference sequence). The CDR3 runs to 14 residues. V shed 7 bases, J shed 4 bases, and the junction held 4 bases outside the gene matches. The CDR3 sequence: CASTQLAGGETQYF. The covered CDR3 bases are TGTGCCAGTACCCAACTAGCGGGGGGAGAGACC.

With respect to this clone: The CDR3 end is not reached by the read, which stops 3 residues before it; the germline J gene fills it in. The chain combines TRBV5-1 with TRBJ2-2; 14 nucleotides line up with TRBD2. The CDR3 is made up of 16 amino acids. Trimming took 3 bases from V and 6 from J; bases not matched to a gene: 4. Germline lookup yields CDR1 SGHRS and CDR2 YFSETQ. Partial CDR3 DNA: TGCGCCAGCAGCTGGGGGACTAGCGGGAGTTCCGGGGAG. It specifies CASSWGTSGSSGE. The whole CDR3 reads CASSWGTSGSSGELFF.

In regard to this clone: The read falls 3 residues short of the CDR3 end, and the missing part is taken from the germline J gene. The rearrangement links TRBV5-6 to TRBJ1-5; D ambiguous. This CDR3 has 14 residues. CDR1 and CDR2 from the germline V gene are SGHDT and YYEEEE. Deletions cut 1 base from V and 3 bases from J, with 8 bases between. CDR3 DNA, as far as it was read: TGTGCCAGCAGCTTGTACAGAGACAATCAGCCC. Translating it yields CASSLYRDNQP. Given in full, the CDR3 is CASSLYRDNQPQHF.

A remark on this clone: The read is 3 residues too short to cover the CDR3 end, so that end is filled in from the germline J gene. J is TRBJ1-1 and V is TRBV3-1 (or the pseudogene TRBV3-2); 10 nucleotides agree with TRBD1. This CDR3 spans 14 amino acids. The germline CDR1 and CDR2 sequences are LGHDT and YNNKEL (reference sequence). V gave up 1 base and J gave up 5 bases; unmatched junction bases: 1. CDR3 bases read: TGTGCCAGCAGCCAAGGGACAGGGGGTACTGAA. This sequence encodes CASSQGTGGTE. In full, the CDR3 reads CASSQGTGGTEAFF.

Points on this clone: The read falls 3 residues short of the CDR3 end, and the missing part is taken from the germline J gene. The rearrangement links TRBV18 to TRBJ1-4; TRBD1 might be the D (6 bases). V was trimmed by 1 base and J by 3 bases, leaving 9 bases between them. CDR1 is KGHSH, CDR2 LQKENI, per germline. The CDR3 covers 15 residues. The CDR3 bases that were read are TGTGCCAGCTCACCACAAGGACAGTCTAATGAAAAA. Translation gives CASSPQGQSNEK. The complete CDR3 sequence is CASSPQGQSNEKLFF.

As regards this clone: The read ends 3 residues shy of where the CDR3 ends; the end is completed using the germline J gene. The J gene is TRBJ1-3, the V gene TRBV11-2; D possibly corresponds to TRBD1 (6 bases). Trimming stripped 8 bases from V and 4 bases from J, with 9 bases between. This CDR3 has 12 residues. CDR1 is SGHAT and CDR2 is FQNNGV in the germline V gene. CDR3 protein: CASGQNGNTIYF. CDR3 DNA, as far as it was read: TGTGCCAGCGGACAGAACGGAAACACC.

Notes on this clone: The sequenced fragment ends 3 residues before the CDR3 boundary, so the rest is inferred from the germline J gene. The J gene is TRBJ2-7, the V gene TRBV28; the D is unclear. The length of the CDR3 is 10 residues. Between the trimmed V and J ends, which lost 3 bases and 5 bases, there was a span of 2 bases. CDR1 is MDHEN and CDR2 is SYDVKM in the germline V gene. Incomplete CDR3 DNA: TGTGCCAGCAGTTTCAACGAG. Its protein product is CASSFNE. The full CDR3 is CASSFNEQYF.

On this clone: The read is 3 residues too short to cover the CDR3 end, so that end is filled in from the germline J gene. The V gene is TRBV5-4, the J gene TRBJ1-2; tentatively, D is TRBD1 (5 bases). The CDR3 extends over 14 amino acids. CDR1 is SGHNT and CDR2 is YYREEE in the germline V gene (reference sequence). This CDR3 reads CASSLGGGTYGYTF. Incomplete CDR3 DNA: TGTGCCAGCAGCTTGGGGGGCGGAACCTACGGG.

Details on this clone: Coverage ceases 3 residues before the CDR3 finishes, and the germline J gene fills in the end. V usage is TRBV5-1 and J usage is TRBJ1-2, with D hard to call. The CDR3 covers 14 residues. Germline V gene sequence: CDR1 SGHRS, CDR2 YFSETQ. V was trimmed by 0 bases and J by 6 bases, leaving 12 bases between them. The CDR3 DNA, read in part, is TGCGCCAGCAGCTTGGCCTCCGAAGCCGATGGC. The encoded protein is CASSLASEADG. The CDR3 in full is CASSLASEADGYTF.

With respect to this clone: The read terminates 3 residues ahead of where the CDR3 ends, so the germline J gene completes it. The chain is built from TRBV19 and TRBJ1-6; the match to TRBD1 covers 7 bases. The trim removed 10 bases at V and 10 bases at J, leaving 16 bases unmatched. The CDR3 contains 15 residues. CDR1 and CDR2 (germline): LNHDA, SQIVND (reference sequence). The CDR3 region is CATAQGRQGRSPLHF. CDR3 bases read: TGTGCCACCGCCCAAGGGAGACAGGGCAGGTCACCC. Looking up the rest from reference TRBV19 and TRBJ1-6 gives the full variable domain: DGGITQSPKYLFRKEGQNVTLSCEQNLNHDAMYWYRQDPGQGLRLIYYSQIVNDFQKGDIAEGYSVSREKKESFPLTVTSAQKNPTAFYLCATAQGRQGRSPLHFGNGTRLTVT.